This T cell receptor beta chain was captured by sequencing in a study of vaccination effects on CD4 cells after COVID-19. V was shortened by 5 bases and J by 11 bases, with 13 bases between the two germline ends. The CDR3 consists of 11 residues. CDR1 is SGHDT and CDR2 is YYEEEE in the germline V gene. Assay used: immunoSEQ multiplex PCR; TCRdb lists only in-frame clones, some missing. This table has approximately 57,000 clones, around 84% appearing once. This clone was recorded only once. Its specificity is not known. At the end of around eleven days of culture, CD4+ T cells were isolated. The vaccine given was either BNT162b2 or mRNA-1273, in two doses.

The source was CD4+ T cells from PBMCs cultured without peptide, collected after COVID-19 vaccination. This sequence originates from a human donor who received a COVID-19 vaccine. This chain joins TRBV5-6 and TRBJ2-5; possibly TRBD1 for D (5 bases). CDR3 residues: CASRLQGAQYF. In DNA, the CDR3 is TGTGCCAGCAGACTTCAGGGCGCTCAGTACTTC.